These 5 T cell receptor beta chains share one sample of origin, sequenced in a study of blood T cell repertoires in COVID-19. Assay: immunoSEQ multiplex PCR; the TCRdb copy retains only in-frame clones and omits some. The sample yields 130,000 to 150,000 clones, approximately 80% seen once. The sample was PBMCs or T cells enriched from blood (not recorded which). The origin of the receptors is a middle-aged woman who had recovered from COVID-19.

The chain links TRBV12-5 to TRBJ2-7; no clear D. Germline lookup yields CDR1 LGHNT and CDR2 FRNRAP. CDR3 size: 14 residues. V lost 2 bases, J lost 4 bases, and 12 bases lay in between. The CDR3 reads CASGLLPDSYEQYF. The CDR3 DNA is TGTGCTAGTGGTTTGCTGCCCGATAGTTACGAGCAGTACTTC.

On this clone itself: In the same sample, other DNA sequences code for this CDR3. The chain combines TRBV30 with TRBJ2-5; 7 bases line up with TRBD1. Trimming at V came to 1 base and at J to 4 bases, leaving 0 bases not matched to a gene. Germline V CDR1 and CDR2: GTSNPN, SVGIG (reference sequence). The CDR3 runs 12 residues. The CDR3 DNA is TGTGCCTGGAGTGCAGGGGGAGAGACCCAGTACTTC. The encoded protein is CAWSAGGETQYF.

The V gene is TRBV9, the J gene TRBJ2-7; possibly TRBD1 for D (6 bases). V dropped 0 bases and J dropped 9 bases, with 13 bases sitting between them. This CDR3 region has 13 residues. In germline, CDR1 is SGDLS, CDR2 YYNGEE. CDR3: CASSVAVGGPQYF. CDR3 bases: TGTGCCAGCAGCGTAGCTGTAGGGGGACCGCAGTACTTC. The full variable domain, with the rest looked up from reference TRBV9 and TRBJ2-7, is DSGVTQTPKHLITATGQRVTLRCSPRSGDLSVYWYQQSLDQGLQFLIQYYNGEERAKGNILERFSAQQFPDLHSELNLSSLELGDSALYFCASSVAVGGPQYFGPGTRLTVT.

This clone has just one count. Here the CDR3 reads CATSRAGIETQYF. CDR3 sequence (DNA): TGTGCCACCAGCAGAGCAGGGATAGAGACCCAGTACTTC. The chain employs TRBV15 and TRBJ2-5, with TRBD1 as a possible D gene (5 bases). CDR3 size: 13 residues. Germline V gene sequence: CDR1 LNHNV, CDR2 YYDKDF (reference sequence). Trimming left V 1 base short and J 4 bases short, with 7 bases between.

This chain connects TRBV19 to TRBJ1-4; 8 nucleotides line up with TRBD1. CDR1 is LNHDA and CDR2 is SQIVND in the germline V gene (reference sequence). Germline trimming cut 5 bases from V and 8 bases from J; bases unmatched to any gene: 7. The length of the CDR3 is 14 residues. The CDR3 loop reads CASSHDRGREKLFF. CDR3 coding DNA: TGTGCCAGTAGTCATGACAGGGGAAGGGAAAAACTGTTTTTT.